This TCR beta chain was identified during a study of CD8+ T cells in alopecia areata. Looking at the study overall: Severity scores in treated patients reflected the percentage of scalp affected. Study-wide results and limits: For patients receiving tofacitinib, scalp clonality and expanded CD8+ clones among the top 100 significantly decreased.

The junction had 4 bases not matched to a gene; V was cut back by 3 bases and J by 3 bases. The length of the CDR3 is 14 residues. Germline V gene data show CDR1 as KGHSH and CDR2 as LQKENI. Details on this clone: The antigen remains unidentified.

Once RNA had been extracted, it was reverse transcribed into cDNA to act as the sequencing template. Clones were sequenced by immunoSEQ multiplex PCR, and TCRdb holds only the in-frame ones, with some missing. The table shows roughly 180,000 clones, with about 48% occurring only once. Noted treatment: oral pan-JAK inhibitor, 5-10 mg twice daily. The TCR comes from a human donor with alopecia areata. This sequence joins TRBV18 and TRBJ2-7; 8 bases are a match to TRBD1. The material was CD8+ T cells sorted from blood, obtained at week 24, from a patient treated with tofacitinib. This CDR3 is CASSPGDRGYEQYF. The DNA for the CDR3 is TGTGCCAGCTCACCCGGTGACAGGGGCTACGAGCAGTACTTC. The whole variable domain, remainder taken from reference TRBV18 and TRBJ2-7, is NAGVMQNPRHLVRRRGQEARLRCSPMKGHSHVYWYRQLPEEGLKFMVYLQKENIIDESGMPKERFSAEFPKEGPSILRIQQVVRGDSAAYFCASSPGDRGYEQYFGPGTRLTVT.